This record looks at one T cell receptor beta chain sequence and its context. Germline V lookup: CDR1 GTSNPN, CDR2 SVGIG (reference sequence). CDR3 length: 13 residues. V gave up 3 bases and J gave up 0 bases, with 3 bases separating them. The sample comes from a study of T-cell reconstitution after alpha-beta-depleted transplantation in children. A TCRbeta library incorporating unique molecular identifiers was prepared. TCRdb recomputed calls from the PCR reads with MiXCR, one row per CDR3 protein. The data show about 540,000 distinct CDR3 sequences, around 19% seen once. The sequence was collected from a human donor who donated a stem cell graft to a child with acute lymphoblastic leukemia. The chain uses TRBV30 and TRBJ2-6; D unresolved. Sequencing was performed on PBMCs from the stem cell graft donor, taken from the stem cell graft. The CDR3 region has the DNA TGTGCCTGGAGCACCTCTGGGGCCAACGTCCTGACTTTC. Protein: CAWSTSGANVLTF.